The 8 T cell receptor beta chains below all came from one sample that was sequenced in a study of graft-versus-host responses after intestinal transplantation. Their antigens remain unidentified. The data were produced by immunoSEQ multiplex PCR, yet TCRdb's version contains in-frame clones alone and is incomplete. The table includes about 110,000 clones, about 92% detected once. The specimen was unstimulated CD8+ T cells sorted from spleen or lymph node cells, collected before transplant. These receptors all come from a human donor who was the organ donor for an intestinal transplant.

J is TRBJ2-7 and V is TRBV5-1; 12 bases are a match to TRBD2. The V segment lost 0 bases and the J segment 3 bases; nucleotides outside the gene matches: 1. The CDR3 runs 15 residues. Looked up from germline, CDR1 is SGHRS and CDR2 is YFSETQ. In nucleotides, the CDR3 is TGCGCCAGCAGCTTGGCTAGCGGGAGGGGCTACGAGCAGTACTTC. This translates into CASSLASGRGYEQYF.

This sequence joins TRBV7-6 and TRBJ2-5; 8 bases are shared with TRBD2. The CDR3 runs 15 residues. Germline CDR1 reads SGHVS; CDR2 reads FNYEAQ. V shed 5 bases, J shed 2 bases, and the junction held 7 bases outside the gene matches. In nucleotides, the CDR3 is TGTGCCAGCAGCGAACTAGCGGCGCCGCAAGAGACCCAGTACTTC. This codes for CASSELAAPQETQYF.

The V call is TRBV7-9, the J call TRBJ1-2; tentatively, D is TRBD1 (5 bases). CDR1 and CDR2 from the germline V gene are SEHNR and FQNEAQ (reference sequence). There are 18 residues in the CDR3. V was pared by 3 bases and J by 0 bases, with 20 bases between. The CDR3 sequence is CASSLARGQGGSNYGYTF. CDR3 nucleotide sequence: TGTGCCAGCAGCTTGGCCCGGGGCCAAGGTGGGTCTAACTATGGCTACACCTTC.

The chain carries TRBV5-1 and TRBJ2-1, with D possibly being TRBD2 (6 bases). The CDR3 contains 16 residues. Germline V gene lookup returns CDR1 SGHRS and CDR2 YFSETQ. Trimming removed 9 bases at V and 0 bases at J, with 19 bases between. As DNA, the CDR3 is TGCGCCACCTCCCTTGGGGCGGGGAGCTCCTACAATGAGCAGTTCTTC. It specifies CATSLGAGSSYNEQFF.

Only one count was recorded for this clone. The chain is built from TRBV4-3 and TRBJ2-3; D is ambiguous. This CDR3 comprises 13 residues. Per germline, CDR1 LGHNA and CDR2 YSLEER. Trimming removed 0 bases from V and 2 bases from J, with 3 bases in between. CDR3 nucleotide sequence: TGCGCCAGCAGCCAAGACAACACAGATACGCAGTATTTT. Translated, it gives CASSQDNTDTQYF.

The genes are TRBV4-1 and TRBJ1-1; D perhaps matches TRBD1 (5 bases). CDR3 size: 15 residues. Trimming took 2 bases from V and 0 from J, leaving 10 bases between them. Germline CDR1 reads MGHRA; CDR2 reads YSYEKL. This CDR3 reads CASSQSRGLNTEAFF. CDR3 sequence (DNA): TGCGCCAGCAGCCAAAGCCGGGGCCTGAACACTGAAGCTTTCTTT.

The chain recombines TRBV7-9 with TRBJ2-2; 8 positions match TRBD1. This CDR3 spans 17 amino acids. J lost 1 base, V lost 6 bases, and 10 bases had no gene match. The germline CDR1 and CDR2 sequences are SEHNR and FQNEAQ (reference sequence). The CDR3 reads CASRQSNGQGNTGELFF. Written as DNA, the CDR3 is TGTGCCAGCAGACAGAGTAATGGACAGGGGAACACCGGGGAGCTGTTTTTT.

V is TRBV27 and J is TRBJ1-3; unclear D gene. V was clipped by 5 bases and J by 0 bases, with 11 bases between them. Germline V gene sequence: CDR1 MNHEY, CDR2 SMNVEV (reference sequence). This CDR3 comprises 15 residues. The CDR3 region has the DNA TGTGCCAGCAGTCCCAAGGGCTTCTCTGGAAACACCATATATTTT. It is translated as CASSPKGFSGNTIYF.